This T cell receptor (beta chain) comes out of a study of beta chain features in type 1 diabetes. Study-level findings and limits: Among patients with Type 1 diabetes, TCRB CDR3s were moderately but significantly shorter in every one of the four CD4+ subsets. At VDJ recombination sites, type 1 diabetes patients had fewer insertions and more deleted nucleotides. Still unanswered here is whether HLA type influences TCRB rearrangement.

The study reverse transcribed the entire isolated RNA, so it sequenced expressed TCRB transcripts. Regulatory, naive and central memory T cell samples averaged approximately 3.8 million reads. The table came from immunoSEQ multiplex PCR; TCRdb's copy has only in-frame clones and leaves some out. Of hundreds of thousands of clones listed, around 15% are singletons. V shed 5 bases and J 5 bases; nucleotides not matched to a gene: 7. The germline V gene encodes CDR1 SGHTA and CDR2 FQGNSA. CDR3 length: 15 residues. This clone has only a few counts. Its cognate antigen is unknown. Sequenced sample: naive CD4+ T cells from blood. The origin of this receptor is a man aged 18-30 years with type 1 diabetes. The gene calls are TRBV7-2 and TRBJ2-1, with TRBD1 matching 9 bases. CDR3 coding DNA: TGTGCCAGCAGCCCAGGGGGACAGGGTAACAATGAGCAGTTCTTC. This translates into CASSPGGQGNNEQFF.